These T cell receptor beta chains were read from a single sample in a study of blood T cells in healthy people across ages. TCRdb processed the 5' RACE reads anew with MiXCR; each CDR3 protein has one entry. Of about 780,000 distinct CDR3 sequences in the sample, 46% are singletons; the top ten hold around a sixth. Sequenced: blood. These receptor sequences come from a man older than 75 in good health. CDR3s include the opening cysteine and the closing phenylalanine or tryptophan. D genes are given only for firm matches. Rows give clone size only sometimes, using once, few, many, or a class for an expanded clone.

>-|-|TRBV20-1|TRBJ2-3
TGCAGTGCTAGAGAGGCCCAGGGTTGGACAGATACGCAGTATTTT
CSAREAQGWTDTQYF
>-|TRBD2|TRBV10-2|TRBJ2-5
TGCGCCAGCGGACTAGCGGGAGCGACTGAGCAGTACTTC
CASGLAGATEQYF
>-|TRBD1|TRBV10-3|TRBJ2-3
TGTGCCATCAGTGCGGGACAGGGGGGCACAGATACGCAGTATTTT
CAISAGQGGTDTQYF
>-|TRBD2|TRBV9|TRBJ2-7
TGTGCCAGCAGCCCAACCAGGGTTAGCGGGAGGGCCAAGGGAGGTGAGCAGTACTTC
CASSPTRVSGRAKGGEQYF
>-|TRBD2|TRBV6-2/TRBV6-3|TRBJ2-7
TGTGCCAGCAGTTTTAGCGGGAGGCCCCCAAACAATGAGCAGTACTTC
CASSFSGRPPNNEQYF
>-|TRBD1|TRBV6-5|TRBJ1-2
TGTGCCAGCCGGGACAGGGGGCTGTACGGCTACACCTTC
CASRDRGLYGYTF
>-|TRBD1|TRBV12-3/TRBV12-4|TRBJ2-1
TGTGCCAGCAGAGCGGACAGGGTACGGGAGCAGTTCTTC
CASRADRVREQFF
>many|-|TRBV25-1|TRBJ2-1
TGTGCCAGCAGTGAATATAAGGGTCTGGGCCATGAGCAGTTCTTC
CASSEYKGLGHEQFF
>few|TRBD2|TRBV28|TRBJ2-1
TGTGCCAGCAGTTTGGCGGGGGGGGGACTAGCCTACAATGAGCAGTTCTTC
CASSLAGGGLAYNEQFF
>-|-|TRBV27|TRBJ2-2
TGTGCCAGCAGGAAACCGGGACGAGCGAACACCGGGGAGCTGTTTTTT
CASRKPGRANTGELFF
>few|TRBD1|TRBV28|TRBJ2-3
TGTGCCAGCAGTTGGACAGGGGCGGATACGCAGTATTTT
CASSWTGADTQYF
>-|TRBD1|TRBV4-2|TRBJ1-6
TGTGCCAGCAGCCAAGCCGGACAGGGGGAGAGTAATTCACCCCTCCACTTT
CASSQAGQGESNSPLHF
>few|TRBD2|TRBV10-3|TRBJ2-3
TGTGCCATCAGGACTAGCGGCCCCACAGATACGCAGTATTTT
CAIRTSGPTDTQYF
>once|-|TRBV20-1|TRBJ1-1
TGCAGTGCTAGGATAGTAACTGAAGCTTTCTTT
CSARIVTEAFF
>-|-|TRBV21-1|TRBJ2-7
TGTGCCAGCACTAATCGAGGGACGGAACCCTACGAGCAGTACTTC
CASTNRGTEPYEQYF
>-|-|TRBV10-2|TRBJ2-7
TGCGCCAGCAGTATCACCCTTGCATCCGACGAGCAGTACTTC
CASSITLASDEQYF
>many|-|TRBV15|TRBJ2-3
TGTGCCACCAGCAGAGACAACGGCGGGAGAGGGGGAGATACGCAGTATTTT
CATSRDNGGRGGDTQYF
>-|TRBD2|TRBV5-1|TRBJ2-1
TGCGCCAGCAGCTTGATCACTAGCGGTCACGCGGGCAATGAGCAGTTCTTC
CASSLITSGHAGNEQFF
>few|-|TRBV27|TRBJ2-7
TGTGCCAGCAGTCCGGCGGGGCTAGCTGGCGAGCAGTACTTC
CASSPAGLAGEQYF
>-|-|TRBV28|TRBJ2-3
TGTGCCAGCAGGACCAGTATGGGGCTCCATACGCAGTATTTT
CASRTSMGLHTQYF
>-|-|TRBV11-2|TRBJ1-2
TGTGCCAGCAGTCCATTCCTAGGGAAGGACTATGGCTACACCTTC
CASSPFLGKDYGYTF
>-|TRBD2|TRBV7-9|TRBJ2-3
TGTGCCAGCAGCTTATACGGATTAGCGGGGGTTAGGGGAGATACGCAGTATTTT
CASSLYGLAGVRGDTQYF
>-|TRBD1|TRBV15|TRBJ2-7
TGTGCCACCAGGACAGGGGACCGGGAATACAATGAGCAGTACTTC
CATRTGDREYNEQYF
>-|TRBD1|TRBV12-3/TRBV12-4|TRBJ2-7
TGTGCCAGCAGTTTTACGGGGACAGGGGCCCACGAGCAGTACTTC
CASSFTGTGAHEQYF
>-|-|TRBV12-3/TRBV12-4|TRBJ2-3
TGTGCCAGCACCGCCTGGCTAGCGAGCACAGATACGCAGTATTTT
CASTAWLASTDTQYF
>few|-|TRBV5-1|TRBJ2-5
TGCGCCAGCAGCTTGGACAAAGACGGGGAGACCCAGTACTTC
CASSLDKDGETQYF
>-|-|TRBV7-3|TRBJ2-1
TGTGCCAACAGCTTAGTTGTGACTAGTAACAATGAGCAGTTCTTC
CANSLVVTSNNEQFF
>-|-|TRBV7-2|TRBJ2-5
TGTGCCAGCAGCCCTCTTCCCCTGCAAGAGACCCAGTACTTC
CASSPLPLQETQYF
>-|TRBD1|TRBV29-1|TRBJ2-1
TGCAGCGCCCACAGGGGTACCCGGAGTGAGCAGTTCTTC
CSAHRGTRSEQFF
>-|TRBD2|TRBV5-4|TRBJ2-3
TGTGCCAGCAGCTTAATGACTAGCGGCGAGGACTTGGTTACGCAGTATTTT
CASSLMTSGEDLVTQYF
>-|TRBD2|TRBV7-9|TRBJ2-7
TGTGCCAGCAGCTCAGGACTAGCGGGAGTGCGGTACTTC
CASSSGLAGVRYF
>many|-|TRBV20-1|TRBJ2-3
TGCAGTGCGGTAGGCGGACCCTTTCTTCAGTATTTT
CSAVGGPFLQYF
>many|-|TRBV28|TRBJ1-4
TGTGCCAGCAGTTTCCCTTCGGCAGGTGAAAAACTGTTTTTT
CASSFPSAGEKLFF
>few|TRBD2|TRBV27|TRBJ2-1
TGTGCCAGCAGTCCGACTAGCGGGAGGGCCGATGAGCAGTTCTTC
CASSPTSGRADEQFF
>-|-|TRBV7-2|TRBJ1-6
TGTGCCAGCAGCTTAAGTCAGAACTCCTATAATTCACCCCTCCACTTT
CASSLSQNSYNSPLHF
>-|TRBD2|TRBV7-9|TRBJ2-5
TGTGCCAGCAGCTTACTAGGACTAGCGGGAGCTGAGCAGTACTTC
CASSLLGLAGAEQYF
>-|TRBD2|TRBV29-1|TRBJ2-7
TGCAGCGTGGCACTAGCGGGAGAAACCTACGAGCAGTACTTC
CSVALAGETYEQYF
>many|-|TRBV20-1|TRBJ2-1
TGCAGTGCTAGAGCGCGACCGGGCCTCTCCTACAATGAGCAGTTCTTC
CSARARPGLSYNEQFF